Below, 25 T cell receptor beta chains from the same sample are listed, as sequenced in a study of T-cell memory formation after mild COVID-19. A single record per CDR3 protein comes from TCRdb applying MiXCR to the 5' RACE reads. The repertoire holds approximately 210,000 distinct CDR3 sequences, with about 16% as singletons. The specimen was PBMCs or a T cell subset sorted from them (not recorded which). These receptors all come from an adult woman who had mild COVID-19 (a few samples of this study predate the infection). Cell type and time point are not known.

The chain has TRBV20-1 and TRBJ1-5, with 7 positions matching TRBD1. The CDR3 has 16 residues. V was pared by 0 bases and J by 4 bases, with 9 bases of the junction left unmatched. Germline loops: CDR1 DFQATT, CDR2 SNEGSKA (reference sequence). The CDR3 region is CSARDRTGTENQPQHF. For the CDR3, the DNA is TGCAGTGCTAGAGATCGAACCGGGACAGAGAATCAGCCCCAGCATTTT.

The V gene is TRBV10-3, the J gene TRBJ2-7; D possibly corresponds to TRBD2 (5 bases). CDR3 length: 15 amino acids. CDR1 and CDR2 from the germline V gene are ENHRY and SYGVKD. The V end lost 4 bases, the J end lost 7 bases, and 20 bases lay between the germline ends. The CDR3: CAISAPRTARGEQYF. The CDR3 region has the DNA TGTGCCATCAGTGCCCCCCGGACGGCACGGGGAGAGCAGTACTTC.

This clonotype was seen only a few times. This CDR3 is CASSPRQGANVEAFF. The CDR3 region has the DNA TGTGCCAGCAGCCCTCGACAGGGGGCGAATGTTGAAGCTTTCTTT. V and J are TRBV9 and TRBJ1-1; 10 bases agree with TRBD1. With V trimmed by 4 bases and J by 7 bases, 10 bases remained unmatched. This CDR3 has 15 amino acids. From germline, CDR1 is SGDLS and CDR2 YYNGEE.

This clonotype was seen a few times. The rearrangement joins TRBV5-1 to TRBJ2-4; 10 positions agree with TRBD1. Germline V gene sequence: CDR1 SGHRS, CDR2 YFSETQ. The CDR3 is 13 amino acids. V was clipped by 3 bases and J by 7 bases; unmatched bases: 1. The CDR3 bases are TGCGCCAGCAGCTCGGGACAGGGGAACATTCAGTACTTC. It translates to CASSSGQGNIQYF.

The chain joins TRBV4-3 to TRBJ1-2; TRBD1 might be the D (6 bases). The V gene's germline CDR1 is LGHNA and CDR2 YSLEER. The CDR3 is 16 residues long. The ends were cut back, 2 bases at V and 4 bases at J, with 17 bases in the middle. This chain's CDR3 is CASSQYPGGEGYGYTF. The CDR3 DNA sequence: TGCGCCAGCAGCCAATACCCGGGGGGCGAGGGCTATGGCTACACCTTC.

The chain has TRBV7-2 and TRBJ2-2, with D unclear. Looked up from germline, CDR1 is SGHTA and CDR2 is FQGNSA. V was pared by 1 base and J by 0 bases, with 3 bases between. The CDR3 length is 14 residues. CDR3 loop: CASSLVANTGELFF. DNA of the CDR3: TGTGCCAGCAGCTTAGTGGCGAACACCGGGGAGCTGTTTTTT.

This clonotype was observed a handful of times. The chain employs TRBV10-3 and TRBJ1-2; D is uncertain. CDR1 is ENHRY and CDR2 is SYGVKD in the germline V gene. The CDR3 has 14 residues. The V and J ends lost 0 bases and 0 bases respectively, with 5 bases between them. CDR3 nucleotide sequence: TGTGCCATCAGTGAGTCACAGTCTAACTATGGCTACACCTTC. It translates to CAISESQSNYGYTF.

The sample holds a few counts of this clonotype. This rearrangement joins TRBV7-6 to TRBJ1-1; 7 nucleotides agree with TRBD1. The V gene end was trimmed by 5 bases and the J gene end by 1 base; junction bases not matched to a gene: 4. The CDR3 extends over 14 amino acids. Germline CDR1 and CDR2: SGHVS and FNYEAQ. CDR3 DNA sequence: TGTGCCAGCAGCGCCAGACAGGGGAACACTGAAGCTTTCTTT. Protein sequence: CASSARQGNTEAFF.

This clonotype appeared many times. The rearrangement joins TRBV7-9 to TRBJ2-1; maybe TRBD2 (5 bases). This CDR3 contains 11 residues. V was cut by 5 bases and J by 9 bases, with 8 bases left in between. Germline loops: CDR1 SEHNR, CDR2 FQNEAQ (reference sequence). CDR3 nucleotides: TGTGCCAGCAGCCCAGCGGTTGAGCAGTTCTTC. This translates into CASSPAVEQFF.

This chain joins TRBV24-1 and TRBJ1-5, with 7 bases fitting TRBD1. Germline-derived CDR1 and CDR2 are KGHDR and SFDVKD. After removal of 3 bases from V and 2 bases from J, the junction contained 3 bases not matched to a gene. The CDR3 has 15 residues. CDR3 coding DNA: TGTGCCACCAGTGATCCCCAGGGGGGCAATCAGCCCCAGCATTTT. It translates to CATSDPQGGNQPQHF.

In its sample, this clonotype was seen a few times. This rearrangement joins TRBV6-6 to TRBJ1-6; no firm D call. This CDR3 comprises 13 residues. Trimming removed 4 bases at V and 9 bases at J, with 10 bases between. In germline, CDR1 is MNHNY, CDR2 SVGAGI (reference sequence). CDR3 protein: CASSSFMSSPLHF. DNA of the CDR3: TGTGCCAGCAGTTCCTTCATGAGTTCACCCCTCCACTTT.

This clonotype has a handful of counts. The chain links TRBV4-3 to TRBJ2-3; D may be TRBD2 (6 bases). Germline V gives CDR1 LGHNA, CDR2 YSLEER. The CDR3 sequence is 15 residues long. Trimming stripped 1 base from V and 2 bases from J, with 10 bases between. CDR3 sequence (DNA): TGCGCCAGCAGCCAAGCGGGAGTGGTCACAGATACGCAGTATTTT. Amino acid sequence: CASSQAGVVTDTQYF.

This clonotype has only a few counts. This rearrangement joins TRBV27 to TRBJ2-5; 8 bases agree with TRBD2. CDR3 length equals 14 residues. From germline, CDR1 is MNHEY and CDR2 SMNVEV (reference sequence). The J segment lost 6 bases and the V segment lost 7 bases, leaving 10 bases of the junction unmatched. The CDR3 nucleotides read TGTGCCAGCAATACAGCGGGAGATACGAAGACCCAGTACTTC. Encoded protein: CASNTAGDTKTQYF.

The sample holds a few counts of this clonotype. This chain connects TRBV14 to TRBJ2-5; unclear D gene. V was cut by 4 bases and J by 9 bases, with 18 bases left in between. Germline V gives CDR1 SGHDN, CDR2 FVKESK. CDR3 length: 14 residues. CDR3 sequence: CASSLISGNAAQYF. The CDR3 DNA sequence: TGTGCCAGCAGCCTTATCTCGGGCAATGCGGCCCAGTACTTC.

This clonotype was recorded a few times. The V call is TRBV7-2, the J call TRBJ2-7; possible D gene TRBD2, 6 bases. V lost 3 bases and J lost 1, with 13 bases in between. This CDR3 spans 15 amino acids. Germline values: CDR1 SGHTA, CDR2 FQGNSA. The CDR3 DNA is TGTGCCAGCAGCTTTGGTCCGGGGGAATCCTACGAGCAGTACTTC. This sequence encodes CASSFGPGESYEQYF.

The gene calls are TRBV29-1 and TRBJ1-1; TRBD1 matches at 8 bases. V lost 7 bases and J lost 6; bases outside the gene matches: 7. From germline, CDR1 is SQVTM and CDR2 ANQGSEA. The length of the CDR3 is 12 residues. The CDR3 sequence: CSGDRSTPEAFF. CDR3 coding DNA: TGCAGCGGGGACAGGTCTACCCCTGAAGCTTTCTTT.

The V gene is TRBV6-6, the J gene TRBJ1-5; 8 nucleotides line up with TRBD1. Unmatched junction bases numbered 5, after V lost 2 bases and J lost 5 bases. The CDR3 sequence is 15 residues long. The germline gives CDR1 MNHNY, CDR2 SVGAGI (reference sequence). This CDR3 is CASSYLGTGHQPQHF. The CDR3 DNA reads as TGTGCCAGCAGTTACCTCGGGACAGGCCATCAGCCCCAGCATTTT.

V gene TRBV7-9 combines with J gene TRBJ1-4, with TRBD1 matching over 9 bases. With 5 bases clipped from V and 7 bases from J, the junction kept 5 bases outside the gene matches. Germline values: CDR1 SEHNR, CDR2 FQNEAQ (reference sequence). The CDR3 spans 14 residues. The DNA of the CDR3 is TGTGCCAGCAGCACCGGACAGGGGAGTGAAAAACTGTTTTTT. This translates into CASSTGQGSEKLFF.

This clonotype appeared many times. This rearrangement joins TRBV12-3 or TRBV12-4 to TRBJ2-1; 9 bases map to TRBD2. This CDR3 is 14 amino acids long. After removal of 9 bases from V and 2 bases from J, the junction contained 5 bases not matched to a gene. CDR3 sequence (DNA): TGTGCCAGTCTCCTAGCGGGGCCCTACAATGAGCAGTTCTTC. Its translation: CASLLAGPYNEQFF.

This clonotype was detected only a few times. The rearrangement links TRBV7-9 to TRBJ1-3, with D uncertain. The germline V gene has CDR1 SEHNR and CDR2 FQNEAQ (reference sequence). V was clipped by 5 bases and J by 5 bases, with 10 bases between them. This CDR3 has 13 amino acids. The CDR3 loop is CASSPRRRNTIYF. The CDR3 DNA is TGTGCCAGCAGCCCCCGGCGCCGAAACACCATATATTTT.

The chain combines TRBV6-6 with TRBJ1-2; 8 bases are a match to TRBD1. CDR1 is MNHNY, CDR2 SVGAGI, per germline (reference sequence). The length of the CDR3 is 15 residues. V gave up 0 bases and J gave up 6 bases; unmatched junction bases: 6. CDR3 sequence reads: CASSYSIQGADGYTF. The CDR3 region has the DNA TGTGCCAGCAGTTACTCGATTCAGGGGGCGGATGGCTACACCTTC.

This clonotype was seen a few times. CDR3 coding DNA: TGCGCCAGCAGCCAAGGGGACAGATCCTACGAGCAGTACTTC. Its protein product is CASSQGDRSYEQYF. This chain connects TRBV4-3 to TRBJ2-7; 7 nucleotides agree with TRBD1. Germline lookup yields CDR1 LGHNA and CDR2 YSLEER. The trim removed 1 base at V and 1 base at J, leaving 1 base unmatched. This CDR3 spans 14 amino acids.

This chain uses TRBV4-2 with TRBJ2-2; D possibly uses TRBD1 or TRBD2 (5 bases each). Trimming shortened V by 0 bases and J by 4 bases, and 15 bases separated the two germline ends. The germline gives CDR1 LGHNA, CDR2 YNFKEQ. CDR3 length equals 17 residues. In DNA form, the CDR3 reads TGTGCCAGCAGCCAAGATCCCCAAGGGGAGCTCACCGGGGAGCTGTTTTTT. Translating it yields CASSQDPQGELTGELFF.

V gene TRBV6-6 combines with J gene TRBJ1-2, with no clear D. V was pared by 0 bases and J by 4 bases, with 3 bases between. The CDR3 has 12 amino acids. The germline gives CDR1 MNHNY, CDR2 SVGAGI (reference sequence). DNA of the CDR3: TGTGCCAGCAGTTACTCGACCTATGGCTACACCTTC. This sequence encodes CASSYSTYGYTF.

This clonotype was observed at least ten times. The chain uses TRBV7-8 and TRBJ2-5; D is ambiguous. The length of the CDR3 is 13 residues. V was pared by 2 bases and J by 2 bases, with 6 bases between. CDR1 and CDR2 (germline): SGHVS, FQNEAQ. The CDR3 protein is CASSLYQQETQYF. CDR3 bases: TGTGCCAGCAGCTTATACCAGCAAGAGACCCAGTACTTC.